This TCR beta chain was retrieved from a study of blood T cell repertoires in COVID-19. This study enrolled people aged 18 to 89 from about two dozen US geographic areas. Per the study methods: Amplified reference gene primers provided the basis for estimating nucleated cell counts. The protocol was immunoSEQ multiplex PCR, while the TCRdb copy is restricted to in-frame clones and leaves out a portion. The V and J calls and clone size come from that table; D and trimming were worked out from the DNA. The sample shows about 170,000 clones, approximately 80% of them seen only once. The clonotype originates from a man between 50 and 59 years old who had recovered from COVID-19. Material for sequencing was PBMCs or T cells enriched from blood (not recorded which).

The CDR3 reads CASSLGDRGLGYIQYF. The CDR3 coding sequence is TGTGCCAGCAGCTTGGGGGACAGGGGGCTTGGATACATTCAGTACTTC. The V and J genes are TRBV5-6 and TRBJ2-4; 12 nucleotides agree with TRBD1. Germline CDR1 and CDR2: SGHDT and YYEEEE. V was clipped by 0 bases and J by 8 bases; unmatched bases: 6. The CDR3 runs to 16 residues.